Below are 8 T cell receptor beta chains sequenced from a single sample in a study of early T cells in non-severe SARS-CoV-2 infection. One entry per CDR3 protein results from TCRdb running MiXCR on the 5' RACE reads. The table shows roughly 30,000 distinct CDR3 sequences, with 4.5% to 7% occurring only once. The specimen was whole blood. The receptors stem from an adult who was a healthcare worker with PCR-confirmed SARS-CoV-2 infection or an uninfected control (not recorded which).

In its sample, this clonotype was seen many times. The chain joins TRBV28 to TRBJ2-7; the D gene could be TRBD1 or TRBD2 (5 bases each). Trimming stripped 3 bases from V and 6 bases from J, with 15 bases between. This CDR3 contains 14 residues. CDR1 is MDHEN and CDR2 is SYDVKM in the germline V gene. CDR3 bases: TGTGCCAGCAGTTTTCTCAGGGACGGCTCCGAGCAGTACTTC. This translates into CASSFLRDGSEQYF. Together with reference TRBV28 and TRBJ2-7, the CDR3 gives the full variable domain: DVKVTQSSRYLVKRTGEKVFLECVQDMDHENMFWYRQDPGLGLRLIYFSYDVKMKEKGDIPEGYSVSREKKERFSLILESASTNQTSMYLCASSFLRDGSEQYFGPGTRLTVT.

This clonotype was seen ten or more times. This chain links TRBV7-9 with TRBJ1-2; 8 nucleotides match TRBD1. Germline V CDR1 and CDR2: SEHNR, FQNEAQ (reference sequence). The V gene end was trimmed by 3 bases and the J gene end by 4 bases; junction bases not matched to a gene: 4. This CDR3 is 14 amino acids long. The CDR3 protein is CASSFADRAYGYTF. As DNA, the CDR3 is TGTGCCAGCAGCTTTGCGGACAGGGCCTATGGCTACACCTTC.

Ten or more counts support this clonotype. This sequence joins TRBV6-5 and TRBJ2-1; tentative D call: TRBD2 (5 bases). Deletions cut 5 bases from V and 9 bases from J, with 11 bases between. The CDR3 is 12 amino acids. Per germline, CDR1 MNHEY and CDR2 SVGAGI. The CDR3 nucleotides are TGTGCCAGCAGTCGCGGACGGGGTGAGCAGTTCTTC. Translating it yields CASSRGRGEQFF.

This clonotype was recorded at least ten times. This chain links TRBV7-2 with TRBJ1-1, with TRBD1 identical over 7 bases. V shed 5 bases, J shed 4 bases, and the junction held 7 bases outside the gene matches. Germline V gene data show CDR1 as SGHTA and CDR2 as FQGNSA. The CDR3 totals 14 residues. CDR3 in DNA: TGTGCCAGCAGCCCTAGGGGGACAGTCACTGAAGCTTTCTTT. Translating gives CASSPRGTVTEAFF.

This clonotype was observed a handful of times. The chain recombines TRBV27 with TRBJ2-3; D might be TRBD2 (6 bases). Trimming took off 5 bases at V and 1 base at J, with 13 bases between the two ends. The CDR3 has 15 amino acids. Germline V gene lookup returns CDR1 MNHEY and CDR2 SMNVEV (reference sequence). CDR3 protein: CASSPTSWGTDTQYF. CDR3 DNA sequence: TGTGCCAGCAGTCCGACTAGTTGGGGCACAGATACGCAGTATTTT.

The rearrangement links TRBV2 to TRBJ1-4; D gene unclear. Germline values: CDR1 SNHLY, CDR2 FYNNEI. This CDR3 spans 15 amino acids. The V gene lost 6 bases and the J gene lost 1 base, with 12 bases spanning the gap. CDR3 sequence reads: CASRATAGTNEKLFF. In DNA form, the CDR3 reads TGTGCCAGCAGAGCTACAGCCGGAACTAATGAAAAACTGTTTTTT.

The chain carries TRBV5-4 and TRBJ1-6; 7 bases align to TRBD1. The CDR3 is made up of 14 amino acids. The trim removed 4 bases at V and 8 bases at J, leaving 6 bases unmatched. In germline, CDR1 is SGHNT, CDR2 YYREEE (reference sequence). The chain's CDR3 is CASSVDRKYSPLHF. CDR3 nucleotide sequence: TGTGCCAGCAGCGTGGACAGGAAATATTCACCCCTCCACTTT.

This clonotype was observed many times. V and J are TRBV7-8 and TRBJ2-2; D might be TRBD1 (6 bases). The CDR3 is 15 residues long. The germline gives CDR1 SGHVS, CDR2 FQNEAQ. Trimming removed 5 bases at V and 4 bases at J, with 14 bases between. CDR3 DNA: TGTGCCAGCAGCCCTTCAGGGGTCGGCACCGGGGAGCTGTTTTTT. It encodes CASSPSGVGTGELFF.